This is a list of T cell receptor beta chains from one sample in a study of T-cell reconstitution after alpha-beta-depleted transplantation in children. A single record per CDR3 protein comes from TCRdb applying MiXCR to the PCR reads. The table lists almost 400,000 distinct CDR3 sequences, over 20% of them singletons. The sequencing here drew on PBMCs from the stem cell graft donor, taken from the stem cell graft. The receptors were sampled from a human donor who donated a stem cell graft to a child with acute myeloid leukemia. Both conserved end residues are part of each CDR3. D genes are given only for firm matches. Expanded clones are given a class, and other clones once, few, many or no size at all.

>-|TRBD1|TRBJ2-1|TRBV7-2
TGTGCCAGCAGCTCGACAGGGATAGGCAATGAGCAGTTCTTC
CASSSTGIGNEQFF
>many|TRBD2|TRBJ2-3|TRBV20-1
TGCAGTACCCGGGGGGAAGGGAGCACAGATACGCAGTATTTT
CSTRGEGSTDTQYF
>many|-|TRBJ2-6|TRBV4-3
TGCGCCAGCAGCCAAGCAAGCGGGTCAAGCTCTGGGGCCAACGTCCTGACTTTC
CASSQASGSSSGANVLTF
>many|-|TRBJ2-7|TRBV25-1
TGTGCCAGCAGTGAAAATAGGGGCGAGCAGTACTTC
CASSENRGEQYF
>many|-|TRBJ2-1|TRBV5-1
TGCGCCAGCAGCTTGGTGGGCTCCAATGAGCAGTTCTTC
CASSLVGSNEQFF
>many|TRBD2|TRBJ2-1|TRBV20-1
TGCAGTGCTCGACTAGCGGGCTATTCCAATGAGCAGTTCTTC
CSARLAGYSNEQFF
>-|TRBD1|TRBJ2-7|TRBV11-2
TGTGCCAGCAGCGAACCGGGACAGGGGATGTCCTACGAGCAGTACTTC
CASSEPGQGMSYEQYF
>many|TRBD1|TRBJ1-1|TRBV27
TGTGCCAGCAGTTCTCTTCAGGGGGCAATGAACACTGAAGCTTTCTTT
CASSSLQGAMNTEAFF
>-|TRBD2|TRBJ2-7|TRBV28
TGTGCCAGCAATCCATCGGCGAGCGGGAGGGCCTACGAGCAGTACTTC
CASNPSASGRAYEQYF
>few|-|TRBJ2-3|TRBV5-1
TGCGCCAGCAGCTTGGGTAATGGGGGAGCCAGCACCGATACGCAGTATTTT
CASSLGNGGASTDTQYF
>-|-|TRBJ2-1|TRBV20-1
TGCGCCGCTAGACGGGCTACCTACAATGAGCAGTTCTTC
CAARRATYNEQFF
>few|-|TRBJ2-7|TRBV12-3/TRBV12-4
TGTGCCAGCAGTTTTAATATCTACGAGCAGTACTTC
CASSFNIYEQYF
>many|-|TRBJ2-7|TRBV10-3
TGTGCCATCAGTGACTCCGGATACGAGCAGTACTTC
CAISDSGYEQYF
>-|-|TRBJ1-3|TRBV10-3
TGTGCCATCAGTGACGCCGGGACCTCTGGAAACACCATATATTTT
CAISDAGTSGNTIYF
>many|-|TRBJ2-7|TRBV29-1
TGCAGCGTTGGCGGGGGCGCCGACCACGAGCAGTACTTC
CSVGGGADHEQYF
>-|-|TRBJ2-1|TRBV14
TGTGCCAGCAGCCACCTACAGGTGTTAAAGCAGTTCTTC
CASSHLQVLKQFF
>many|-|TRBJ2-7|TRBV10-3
TGTGCCATCAGTGAAGGGACGGGAACCTACGAGCAGTACTTC
CAISEGTGTYEQYF
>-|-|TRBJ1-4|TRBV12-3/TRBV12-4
TGTGCCAGCAGTTTTGGGGGTAATGAAAAACTGTTTTTT
CASSFGGNEKLFF
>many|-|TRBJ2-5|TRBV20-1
TGCAGTGCTAATATCCCGCGGGGCCTTGCAAAGACCCAGTACTTC
CSANIPRGLAKTQYF
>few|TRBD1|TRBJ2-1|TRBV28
TGTGCCAGTAGGTCGGGGACAGGGCAGACCAATGAGCAGTTCTTC
CASRSGTGQTNEQFF
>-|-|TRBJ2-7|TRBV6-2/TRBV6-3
TGTGCCAGCAGCCGACCCCCTTCCTACGAGCAGTACTTC
CASSRPPSYEQYF
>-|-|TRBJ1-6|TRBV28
TGTGCCAGCAGTCTTAATTGGTCACCCCTCCACTTT
CASSLNWSPLHF
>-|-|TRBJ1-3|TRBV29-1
TGCAGCGGTAGACCGGGCCCTGGAAACACCATATATTTT
CSGRPGPGNTIYF
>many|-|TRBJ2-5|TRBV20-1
TGCAGTGCTTCAGGACAAATACAAGAGACCCAGTACTTC
CSASGQIQETQYF
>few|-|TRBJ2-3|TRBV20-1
TGCAGTGCTAACGGGCTTAGCACAGATACGCAGTATTTT
CSANGLSTDTQYF
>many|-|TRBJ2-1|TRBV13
TGTGCCAGCAGCTTAGGGGGCAGATCATTGTACAATGAGCAGTTCTTC
CASSLGGRSLYNEQFF
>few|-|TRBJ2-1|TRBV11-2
TGTGCCAGCAGCCGGAGGGCGGGTGAGCAGTTCTTC
CASSRRAGEQFF
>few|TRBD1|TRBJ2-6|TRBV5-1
TGCGCCAGCAGTTCCGGGACAGGGGTTCCCGGGGCCAACGTCCTGACTTTC
CASSSGTGVPGANVLTF
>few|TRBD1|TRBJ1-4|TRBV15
TGTGCCACCAGCACACGGACAGGGTCTAATGAAAAACTGTTTTTT
CATSTRTGSNEKLFF
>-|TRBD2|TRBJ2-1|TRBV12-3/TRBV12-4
TGTGCCAGCAGTTGGACTAGCGGGAGGGCCCCTAACAATGAGCAGTTCTTC
CASSWTSGRAPNNEQFF
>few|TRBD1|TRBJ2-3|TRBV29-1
TGCAGCGTTGAATCACGTCGGGACAGGGGCAGAGATACGCAGTATTTT
CSVESRRDRGRDTQYF
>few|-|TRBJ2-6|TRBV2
TGTGCCAGCAGGGAATTGACCTCTGGGGCCAACGTCCTGACTTTC
CASRELTSGANVLTF
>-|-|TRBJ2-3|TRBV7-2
TGTGCCAGCAGCTTAGGGCAGTGGAGGGGCACAGATACGCAGTATTTT
CASSLGQWRGTDTQYF
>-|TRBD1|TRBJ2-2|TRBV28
TGTGCCAGCAACGGACAGGGGTCGACCGGGGAGCTGTTTTTT
CASNGQGSTGELFF
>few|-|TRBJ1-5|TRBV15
TGTGCCACCAGCATTCTCGGACTTAGCAATCAGCCCCAGCATTTT
CATSILGLSNQPQHF
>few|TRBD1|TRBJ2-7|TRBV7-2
TGTGCCAGCAGCTCAGGACAGGGGGCGACAGGCGAGCAGTACTTC
CASSSGQGATGEQYF
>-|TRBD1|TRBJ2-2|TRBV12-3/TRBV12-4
TGTGCCAGCAGTTTGTGGGACAGAGGCACCGGGGAGCTGTTTTTT
CASSLWDRGTGELFF
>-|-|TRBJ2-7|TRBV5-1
TGCGCCAGCAGCCAGGCCCGCTCCTACGAGCAGTACTTC
CASSQARSYEQYF
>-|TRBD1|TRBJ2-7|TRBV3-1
TGTGCCAGCAGCCGACACGGACAGGGGCTCTACGAGCAGTACTTC
CASSRHGQGLYEQYF
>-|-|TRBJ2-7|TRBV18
TGTGCCAGCTCCCTCATGGGGACGGTGCTCTCCTACGAGCAGTACTTC
CASSLMGTVLSYEQYF
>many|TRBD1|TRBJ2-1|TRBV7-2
TGTGCCAGCAGCTTCCGACAGGGGGCAGGGAATGAGCAGTTCTTC
CASSFRQGAGNEQFF
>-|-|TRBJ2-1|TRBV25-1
TGTGCCAGCAGTGAATGGGTGGCAGGGAACAATGAGCAGTTCTTC
CASSEWVAGNNEQFF
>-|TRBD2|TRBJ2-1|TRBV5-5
TGTGCCAGCAGCTTGGATGGCGGGAGGAATTACAATGAGCAGTTCTTC
CASSLDGGRNYNEQFF